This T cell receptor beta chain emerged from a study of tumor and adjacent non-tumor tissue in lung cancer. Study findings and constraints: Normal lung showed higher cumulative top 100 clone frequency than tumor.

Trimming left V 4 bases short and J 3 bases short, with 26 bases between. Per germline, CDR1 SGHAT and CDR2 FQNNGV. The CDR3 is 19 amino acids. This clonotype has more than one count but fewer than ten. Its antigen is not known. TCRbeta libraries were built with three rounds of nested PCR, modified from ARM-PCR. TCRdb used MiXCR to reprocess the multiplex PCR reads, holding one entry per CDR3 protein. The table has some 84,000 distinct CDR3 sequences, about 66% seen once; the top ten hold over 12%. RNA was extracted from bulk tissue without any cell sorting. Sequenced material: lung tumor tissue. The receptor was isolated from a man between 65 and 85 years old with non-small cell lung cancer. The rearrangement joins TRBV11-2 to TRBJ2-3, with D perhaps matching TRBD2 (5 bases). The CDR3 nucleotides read TGTGCCAGCAGCTCTGAAATCCGTAAAGGACTCCGAACGACAGATACGCAGTATTTT. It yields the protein CASSSEIRKGLRTTDTQYF.